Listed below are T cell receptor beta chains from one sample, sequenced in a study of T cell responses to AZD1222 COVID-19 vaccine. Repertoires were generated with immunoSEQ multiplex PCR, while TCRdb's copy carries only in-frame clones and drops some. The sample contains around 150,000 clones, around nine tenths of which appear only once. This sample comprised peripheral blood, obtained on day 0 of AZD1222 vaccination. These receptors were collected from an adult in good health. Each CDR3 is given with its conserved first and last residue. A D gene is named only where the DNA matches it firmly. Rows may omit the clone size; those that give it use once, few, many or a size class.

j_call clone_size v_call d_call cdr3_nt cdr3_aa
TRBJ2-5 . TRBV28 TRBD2 TGTGGATCGGGGGGACAAGAGACCCAGTACTTC CGSGGQETQYF
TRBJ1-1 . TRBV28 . TGTGCCAGCAGTCACGGAGGTGCTGCGGGTTACGCTGAAGCTTTCTTT CASSHGGAAGYAEAFF
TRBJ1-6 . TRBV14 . TGTGCCAGCAGCCACCTCGAACGGGGGGTCCCCCACTTT CASSHLERGVPHF
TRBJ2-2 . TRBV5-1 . TGCGCCAGCAGCTTGGCTTTTCCGGGAGACACCGGGGAGCTGTTTTTT CASSLAFPGDTGELFF
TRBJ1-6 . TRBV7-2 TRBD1 TGTGCCAGCAGCCCACAGGGGCGGGCTTCACCCCTCCACTTT CASSPQGRASPLHF
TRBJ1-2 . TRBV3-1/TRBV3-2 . TGTGCCAGCAGCCAAGTAGGGGGAGATGGCTACACCTTC CASSQVGGDGYTF
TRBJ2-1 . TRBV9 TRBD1 TGTGCCAGCAGCATTACAGGGGGGCTCTACAATGAGCAGTTCTTC CASSITGGLYNEQFF
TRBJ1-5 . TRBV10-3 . TGTGCCATCAGTGATGCTCGGGGGGTGAGCCCCAATCAGCCCCAGCATTTT CAISDARGVSPNQPQHF
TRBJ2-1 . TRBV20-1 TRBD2 TGCAGTGCTAGTGAACTAGCGGGCTACAATGAGCAGTTCTTC CSASELAGYNEQFF
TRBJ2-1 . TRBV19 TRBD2 TGTGCCAGTAGTATTCCCCCTGGTGGCGGGGGGGCCAATGAGCAGTTCTTC CASSIPPGGGGANEQFF
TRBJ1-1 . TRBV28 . TGTGCCAGTCGGGAGGGAAATTATGAAGCTTTCTTT CASREGNYEAFF
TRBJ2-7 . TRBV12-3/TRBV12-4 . TGTGCCAGCAGTTTGTTCAGGGCTTACGAGCAGTACTTC CASSLFRAYEQYF
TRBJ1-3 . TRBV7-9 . TGTGCCAGCAGCCCCATAGGGGACTCCTCTGGAAACACCATATATTTT CASSPIGDSSGNTIYF
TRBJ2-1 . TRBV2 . TGTGCCAGCAGTGAAGCACCATGGGCTATGAATGAGCAGTTCTTC CASSEAPWAMNEQFF
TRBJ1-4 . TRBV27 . TGTGCCAGCGGGAAATTGGGGACTAATGAAAAACTGTTTTTT CASGKLGTNEKLFF
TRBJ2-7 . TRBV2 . TGTGCCAGCAGTGGGGATTTCGTCGAGCAGTACTTC CASSGDFVEQYF
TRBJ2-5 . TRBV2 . TGTGCCAGCAGTTCACCAGGGCAGGAGACCCAGTACTTC CASSSPGQETQYF
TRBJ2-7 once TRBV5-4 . TGTGCCAGCAGCTTATCCCCATCGGGCAAGAACGAGCAGTACTTC CASSLSPSGKNEQYF
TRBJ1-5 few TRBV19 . TGTGCCAGTGGTTTATCAGGGTACAATCAGCCCCAGCATTTT CASGLSGYNQPQHF
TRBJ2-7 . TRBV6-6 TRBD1 TGTGCCAGCAGTTCCCCGGACAGGGGCGAATACGAGCAGTACTTC CASSSPDRGEYEQYF
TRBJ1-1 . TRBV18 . TGTGCCAGCTCACCGGGGGTACCGAACACTGAAGCTTTCTTT CASSPGVPNTEAFF
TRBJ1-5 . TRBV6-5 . TGTGCCAGCAGATTGGGGCGGGAAGGCAATCAGCCCCAGCATTTT CASRLGREGNQPQHF
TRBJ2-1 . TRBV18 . TGTGCCAGCTCACCGGGGGATCATGAGCAGTTCTTC CASSPGDHEQFF
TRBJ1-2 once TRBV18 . TGTGCCAGCTCACCAATCACAGGGCCCTATGGCTACACCTTC CASSPITGPYGYTF
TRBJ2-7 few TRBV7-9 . TGTGCCAGCAGCGAGGGTTCCTACGAGCAGTACTTC CASSEGSYEQYF
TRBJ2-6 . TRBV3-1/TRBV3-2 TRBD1 TGTGCCAGCAGCCTTGGGACAGGGACTTCTGGGGCCAACGTCCTGACTTTC CASSLGTGTSGANVLTF
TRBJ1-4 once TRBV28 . TGTGCCAGCAAAGGGGAGGGGCTCGGACAGCCAACTAATGAAAAACTGTTTTTT CASKGEGLGQPTNEKLFF
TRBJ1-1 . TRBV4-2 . TGTGCCAGCAGCCAATCGGGGGTGCGAGCTTTCTTT CASSQSGVRAFF
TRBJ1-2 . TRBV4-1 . TGCGCCAGCAGCCAAGTAACAGGAGGCCTTAACTATGGCTACACCTTC CASSQVTGGLNYGYTF
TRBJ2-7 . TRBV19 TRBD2 TGTGCCAGTAGTACCCGGACTAGCCCGGTTTCCTACGAGCAGTACTTC CASSTRTSPVSYEQYF
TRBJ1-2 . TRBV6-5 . TGTGCCAGCAGTTATTCGCGTCGGGGGGTGGATGGCTACACCTTC CASSYSRRGVDGYTF
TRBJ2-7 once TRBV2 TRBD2 TGTGCCAGCAGCCTCGGACTAGCGGGAGCCGGCGAGCAGTACTTC CASSLGLAGAGEQYF
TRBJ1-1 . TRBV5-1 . TGCGCCAGCAGCTTGGCGGAGGGGCGTATAACTGAAGCTTTCTTT CASSLAEGRITEAFF
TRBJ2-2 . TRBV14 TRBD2 TGTGCCAGCAGCCGGACTAGCGGGAGTCGGGAGCTGTTTTTT CASSRTSGSRELFF
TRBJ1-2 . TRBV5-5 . TGTGCCAGCAGCCCGGCACAGGTTGGCTATGGCTACACCTTC CASSPAQVGYGYTF
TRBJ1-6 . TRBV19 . TGTGCCAGTAGTATTGGTAGACAGCATAATTCACCCCTCCACTTT CASSIGRQHNSPLHF
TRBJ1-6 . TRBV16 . TGTGCCAGCAGCCAATTACGAGGTACTGGTGGTCCCCTCCACTTT CASSQLRGTGGPLHF
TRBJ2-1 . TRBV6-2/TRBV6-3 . TGTGCCAGCAGCCCTTTATTCGGGGGAGGGTTCTTC CASSPLFGGGFF
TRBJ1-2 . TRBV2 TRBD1 TGTGCCAGCAGTGAACCCCGGCAGGGGGTGCGAGGCTACACCTTC CASSEPRQGVRGYTF
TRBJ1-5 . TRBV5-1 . TGCGCCAGCAGCTTGGCTGGAAATCAGCCCCAGCATTTT CASSLAGNQPQHF
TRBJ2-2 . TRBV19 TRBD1 TGTGCCAGTAGTATTCTAATAGGGGGACAGGGGGCCGGGGAGCTGTTTTTT CASSILIGGQGAGELFF
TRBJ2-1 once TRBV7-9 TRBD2 TGTGCCAGCAGCTCACCTTGGGCGGGAGAGCACAATGAGCAGTTCTTC CASSSPWAGEHNEQFF
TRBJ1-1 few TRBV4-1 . TGCGCCAGCAGCCAAGATTCAGTGAACACTGAAGCTTTCTTT CASSQDSVNTEAFF